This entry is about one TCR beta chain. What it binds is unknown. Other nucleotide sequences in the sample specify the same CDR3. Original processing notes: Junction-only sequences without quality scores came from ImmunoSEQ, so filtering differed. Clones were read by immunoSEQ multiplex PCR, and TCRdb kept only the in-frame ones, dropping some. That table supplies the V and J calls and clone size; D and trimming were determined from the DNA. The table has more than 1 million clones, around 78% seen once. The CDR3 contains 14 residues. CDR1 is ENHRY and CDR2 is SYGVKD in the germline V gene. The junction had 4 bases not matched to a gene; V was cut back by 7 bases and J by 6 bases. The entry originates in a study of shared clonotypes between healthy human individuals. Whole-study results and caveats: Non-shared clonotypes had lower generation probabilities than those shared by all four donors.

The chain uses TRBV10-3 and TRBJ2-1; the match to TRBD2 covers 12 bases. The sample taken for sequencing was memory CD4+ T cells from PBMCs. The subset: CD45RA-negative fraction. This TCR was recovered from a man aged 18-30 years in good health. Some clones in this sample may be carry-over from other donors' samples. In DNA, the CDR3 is TGTGCCATCAAACCGGGACTAGCGGGCAATGAGCAGTTCTTC. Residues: CAIKPGLAGNEQFF.